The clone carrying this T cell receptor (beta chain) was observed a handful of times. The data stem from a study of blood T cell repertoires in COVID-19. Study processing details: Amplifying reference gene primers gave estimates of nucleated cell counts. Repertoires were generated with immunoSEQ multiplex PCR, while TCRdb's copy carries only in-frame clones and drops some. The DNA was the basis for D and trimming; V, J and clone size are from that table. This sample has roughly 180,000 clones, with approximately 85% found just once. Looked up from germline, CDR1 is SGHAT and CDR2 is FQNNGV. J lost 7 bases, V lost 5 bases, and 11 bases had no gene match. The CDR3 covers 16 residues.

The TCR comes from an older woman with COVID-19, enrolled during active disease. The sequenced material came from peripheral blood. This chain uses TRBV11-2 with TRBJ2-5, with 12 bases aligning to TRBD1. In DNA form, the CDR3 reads TGTGCCAGCAGCCCAGCCGGGACAGGGGGCGCGGGGACCCAGTACTTC. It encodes CASSPAGTGGAGTQYF.